Presented here are 28 T cell receptor beta chains from one specimen sequenced in a study of T cell responses to AZD1222 COVID-19 vaccine. The method was immunoSEQ multiplex PCR; TCRdb's version includes in-frame clones alone and lacks a portion of them. Of some 170,000 clones listed, approximately 90% were seen once; the top ten hold roughly 2.5%. The sequencing used peripheral blood, collected on day 0 of AZD1222 vaccination. These receptors all stem from an adult in good health.

The J gene is TRBJ2-5, the V gene TRBV7-8, with TRBD1 as a possible D gene (5 bases). The CDR3 consists of 13 residues. Deletions cut 5 bases from V and 3 bases from J, with 10 bases between. Germline V gene data show CDR1 as SGHVS and CDR2 as FQNEAQ. The CDR3: CASSARREETQYF. The CDR3 nucleotides read TGTGCCAGCAGCGCGCGCAGGGAAGAGACCCAGTACTTC. The whole variable domain, remainder taken from reference TRBV7-8 and TRBJ2-5, is GAGVSQSPRYKVAKRGQDVALRCDPISGHVSLFWYQQALGQGPEFLTYFQNEAQLDKSGLPSDRFFAERPEGSVSTLKIQRTQQEDSAVYLCASSARREETQYFGPGTRLLVL.

Here the CDR3 reads CATSDPGTGNEKLFF. The CDR3 coding sequence is TGTGCCACCAGTGACCCCGGGACGGGTAATGAAAAACTGTTTTTT. V and J are TRBV24-1 and TRBJ1-4; D possibly corresponds to TRBD1 (5 bases). Germline V CDR1 and CDR2: KGHDR, SFDVKD. The CDR3 is 15 amino acids. Trimming shortened V by 4 bases and J by 4 bases, and 12 bases separated the two germline ends.

This clone was seen a single time. The chain joins TRBV11-2 to TRBJ2-2; D is uncertain. Germline CDR1 reads SGHAT; CDR2 reads FQNNGV. There are 13 residues in the CDR3. V was cut by 9 bases and J by 3 bases, with 11 bases left in between. The chain's CDR3 is CASHTWDTGELFF. The CDR3 DNA reads as TGTGCCAGTCACACCTGGGACACCGGGGAGCTGTTTTTT.

This chain joins TRBV5-4 and TRBJ1-5; D call uncertain. Germline lookup yields CDR1 SGHNT and CDR2 YYREEE (reference sequence). V shed 6 bases and J shed 4 bases, with 11 bases lying between them. This CDR3 has 13 amino acids. CDR3 in DNA: TGTGCCAGCACGACGGCCCCTAATCAGCCCCAGCATTTT. This encodes CASTTAPNQPQHF.

The rearrangement links TRBV6-5 to TRBJ2-7; D is uncertain. Germline values: CDR1 MNHEY, CDR2 SVGAGI. The CDR3 extends over 15 amino acids. Trimming took off 0 bases at V and 4 bases at J, with 13 bases between the two ends. CDR3 loop: CASSYSRVGVYEQYF. CDR3 in DNA: TGTGCCAGCAGTTACTCGAGAGTAGGCGTGTACGAGCAGTACTTC.

This chain joins TRBV14 and TRBJ1-2; tentatively, D is TRBD1 (5 bases). V lost 2 bases to trimming and J lost 7 bases, with 8 bases between them. The germline CDR1 and CDR2 sequences are SGHDN and FVKESK. This CDR3 contains 12 residues. The CDR3 sequence: CASSQLGRGYTF. CDR3 bases: TGTGCCAGCAGCCAACTGGGACGTGGCTACACCTTC.

V is TRBV10-1 and J is TRBJ1-4; a weak D match, TRBD1 (6 bases). Germline V CDR1 and CDR2: WNHNN, SYGVQD (reference sequence). Between the trimmed V and J ends, which lost 4 bases and 8 bases, there was a span of 14 bases. The CDR3 length is 14 residues. The CDR3 reads CASSALRDTEKLFF. In nucleotides, the CDR3 is TGCGCCAGCAGTGCTTTGAGGGACACCGAAAAACTGTTTTTT.

This sequence joins TRBV9 and TRBJ1-2; D not resolved. Trimming removed 0 bases at V and 5 bases at J, with 17 bases between. The CDR3 is 16 amino acids. Looked up from germline, CDR1 is SGDLS and CDR2 is YYNGEE. CDR3 in amino acids: CASSVATGSAGYGYTF. Here the CDR3 DNA reads TGTGCCAGCAGCGTAGCTACGGGGAGTGCGGGGTATGGCTACACCTTC.

The chain joins TRBV10-3 to TRBJ2-3, with D unclear. Germline V CDR1 and CDR2: ENHRY, SYGVKD. Between the trimmed V and J ends, which lost 4 bases and 3 bases, there was a span of 14 bases. This CDR3 is built from 15 residues. CDR3 loop: CAISGSQARTDTQYF. The DNA for the CDR3 is TGTGCCATCAGTGGCTCCCAGGCGCGGACAGATACGCAGTATTTT.

This rearrangement joins TRBV3-1 (or the pseudogene TRBV3-2) to TRBJ2-3, with 11 bases fitting TRBD2. The CDR3 runs to 16 residues. Trimming cost V 4 bases and J 3 bases; bases outside gene matches: 6. CDR1 and CDR2 from the germline V gene are LGHDT and YNNKEL (reference sequence). In DNA form, the CDR3 reads TGTGCCAGCAGCCCGTACCTAGCGGGAGGAACAGATACGCAGTATTTT. Protein: CASSPYLAGGTDTQYF.

This chain connects TRBV3-1 (or the pseudogene TRBV3-2) to TRBJ2-5; D perhaps matches TRBD2 (7 bases). Between the trimmed V and J ends, which lost 7 bases and 5 bases, there was a span of 20 bases. The CDR3 contains 15 residues. Germline assignment: CDR1 LGHDT and CDR2 YNNKEL (reference sequence). CDR3 residues: CASTPGDYRRETQYF. The CDR3 bases are TGTGCCAGCACCCCAGGGGACTATCGTAGGGAGACCCAGTACTTC.

This clone was picked up one time. The V gene is TRBV19, the J gene TRBJ2-7, with TRBD1 identical over 7 bases. V trimming: 3 bases; J trimming: 1 base; junction bases outside the gene matches: 6. CDR1 LNHDA and CDR2 SQIVND come from the germline V gene (reference sequence). The CDR3 covers 15 residues. The CDR3 nucleotides are TGTGCCAGTAGTATGGTCTCGGGACAGTCCTACGAGCAGTACTTC. Protein product: CASSMVSGQSYEQYF.

The J gene is TRBJ2-7, the V gene TRBV5-6, with TRBD1 as a possible D gene (5 bases). The germline gives CDR1 SGHDT, CDR2 YYEEEE. This CDR3 is built from 13 residues. V gave up 0 bases and J gave up 7 bases, with 11 bases separating them. The chain's CDR3 is CASSLGAGWEQYF. The CDR3 nucleotides are TGTGCCAGCAGCTTGGGCGCAGGGTGGGAGCAGTACTTC. The whole variable domain, remainder taken from reference TRBV5-6 and TRBJ2-7, is DAGVTQSPTHLIKTRGQQVTLRCSPKSGHDTVSWYQQALGQGPQFIFQYYEEEERQRGNFPDRFSGHQFPNYSSELNVNALLLGDSALYLCASSLGAGWEQYFGPGTRLTVT.

The genes are TRBV2 and TRBJ1-2; D is uncertain. V was trimmed by 3 bases and J by 4 bases, leaving 18 bases between them. Germline V gives CDR1 SNHLY, CDR2 FYNNEI. The CDR3 is made up of 16 amino acids. CDR3 in DNA: TGTGCCAGCAGTGACCCAACTCCCCTCGGCAGCTATGGCTACACCTTC. Its translation is CASSDPTPLGSYGYTF.

The V gene is TRBV5-5, the J gene TRBJ2-3; D is perhaps TRBD2 (7 bases). The CDR3 totals 15 residues. Trimming took 3 bases from V and 5 from J, leaving 16 bases between them. Germline V gene lookup returns CDR1 SGHKS and CDR2 YYEKEE (reference sequence). The CDR3 sequence: CASSYGGRELDTQYF. DNA of the CDR3: TGTGCCAGCAGCTACGGGGGGCGGGAGTTAGATACGCAGTATTTT.

CDR3 protein: CASSSSDRVYEQYF. The CDR3 DNA reads as TGTGCCAGCAGCTCATCGGACAGGGTATACGAGCAGTACTTC. The chain combines TRBV5-4 with TRBJ2-7; 8 bases match TRBD1. Germline loops: CDR1 SGHNT, CDR2 YYREEE (reference sequence). V was pared by 3 bases and J by 4 bases, with 6 bases of the junction left unmatched. The CDR3 is 14 residues long.

The J gene is TRBJ2-3, the V gene TRBV5-1; 10 positions match TRBD1. J gave up 2 bases and V 3 bases, and 6 bases lay outside the gene matches. The CDR3 consists of 16 residues. Germline V CDR1 and CDR2: SGHRS, YFSETQ. This chain's CDR3 is CASSSPGTGDTDTQYF. For the CDR3, the DNA is TGCGCCAGCAGCTCACCCGGGACAGGGGACACAGATACGCAGTATTTT.

The chain uses TRBV9 and TRBJ2-1; TRBD2 aligns across 7 bases. Germline-derived CDR1 and CDR2 are SGDLS and YYNGEE. The CDR3 has 14 amino acids. The ends lost 0 bases at V and 6 bases at J; junction bases unmatched: 3. CDR3 sequence: CASSVAGGSNEQFF. The CDR3 coding sequence is TGTGCCAGCAGCGTAGCGGGGGGATCCAATGAGCAGTTCTTC.

V is TRBV4-2 and J is TRBJ1-2; unclear D gene. The CDR3 length is 15 residues. In germline, CDR1 is LGHNA, CDR2 YNFKEQ. V lost 0 bases and J 8 bases, leaving 16 bases between the germline ends. The CDR3 DNA sequence: TGTGCCAGCAGCCAAGAAGCGGGGAGACCTACGGGCTACACCTTC. As protein: CASSQEAGRPTGYTF.

The chain combines TRBV7-9 with TRBJ1-1; TRBD1 matches 8 bases. This CDR3 region has 16 residues. Germline CDR1 reads SEHNR; CDR2 reads FQNEAQ (reference sequence). The V gene end was trimmed by 3 bases and the J gene end by 0 bases; junction bases not matched to a gene: 6. CDR3 region: CASSLDRASLNTEAFF. CDR3 DNA sequence: TGTGCCAGCAGCTTGGACAGGGCGAGCCTGAACACTGAAGCTTTCTTT. The entire variable domain, with the rest obtained from reference TRBV7-9 and TRBJ1-1, is as follows: DTGVSQNPRHKITKRGQNVTFRCDPISEHNRLYWYRQTLGQGPEFLTYFQNEAQLEKSRLLSDRFSAERPKGSFSTLEIQRTEQGDSAMYLCASSLDRASLNTEAFFGQGTRLTVV.

This sequence joins TRBV29-1 and TRBJ2-1; 7 bases fit TRBD2. The length of the CDR3 is 14 residues. The germline CDR1 and CDR2 sequences are SQVTM and ANQGSEA. V lost 8 bases, J lost 3 bases, and 10 bases stayed unmatched. CDR3 sequence: CSSTGGTHYNEQFF. The CDR3 nucleotides are TGCAGCTCTACGGGGGGAACACACTACAATGAGCAGTTCTTC.

CDR3 region: CASSLDQGAIQPQHF. CDR3 nucleotide sequence: TGTGCCAGCAGCTTAGATCAGGGGGCGATTCAGCCCCAGCATTTT. The J gene is TRBJ1-5, the V gene TRBV7-9; 8 nucleotides agree with TRBD1. V lost 1 base and J lost 6; bases outside the gene matches: 5. Germline V gene lookup returns CDR1 SEHNR and CDR2 FQNEAQ (reference sequence). The CDR3 has 15 amino acids.

This rearrangement joins TRBV4-2 to TRBJ2-7; 11 bases agree with TRBD2. J gave up 3 bases and V 6 bases, and 7 bases lay outside the gene matches. The length of the CDR3 is 15 residues. CDR1 and CDR2 from the germline V gene are LGHNA and YNFKEQ. CDR3 nucleotides: TGTGCCAGCAGTCCGACTAGCGGGATCCGCTACGAGCAGTACTTC. Translating it yields CASSPTSGIRYEQYF.

The V and J genes are TRBV6-6 and TRBJ1-1, with 7 bases that match TRBD1. CDR1 is MNHNY and CDR2 is SVGAGI in the germline V gene (reference sequence). The V and J ends lost 2 bases and 4 bases, in that order; junction bases with no gene match: 7. There are 15 residues in the CDR3. The CDR3 reads CASSYPGSGGTEAFF. Written as DNA, the CDR3 is TGTGCCAGCAGTTACCCCGGGTCAGGGGGCACTGAAGCTTTCTTT.

The V gene is TRBV2, the J gene TRBJ1-2; TRBD1 aligns across 7 bases. V trimming: 4 bases; J trimming: 3 bases; junction bases outside the gene matches: 11. The CDR3 is 16 amino acids. Germline CDR1 and CDR2: SNHLY and FYNNEI. Written as DNA, the CDR3 is TGTGCCAGCAGTGTAGACAGGGTGGTTACGGACTATGGCTACACCTTC. This encodes CASSVDRVVTDYGYTF.

The J gene is TRBJ2-3, the V gene TRBV6-6; 13 positions agree with TRBD2. CDR1 is MNHNY and CDR2 is SVGAGI in the germline V gene (reference sequence). V dropped 4 bases and J dropped 8; count of bases not matched to a gene: 9. This CDR3 contains 16 residues. The CDR3 DNA reads TGTGCCAGCAGTTCCTGGACTAGCGGGAGTTCAGCTACGCAGTATTTT. It yields the protein CASSSWTSGSSATQYF.

V gene TRBV7-8 combines with J gene TRBJ1-4, with D tentatively TRBD1 (6 bases). The CDR3 covers 16 residues. V was cut by 2 bases and J by 8 bases, with 18 bases left in between. CDR1 is SGHVS, CDR2 FQNEAQ, per germline. CDR3 nucleotide sequence: TGTGCCAGCAGCTTAAACAGGGCGCTACCGTTAGAAAAACTGTTTTTT. Translation gives CASSLNRALPLEKLFF.

The DNA for the CDR3 is TGTGCCAGCAACCTAGACAAACAAGAGACCCAGTACTTC. Protein: CASNLDKQETQYF. V and J are TRBV7-9 and TRBJ2-5; D remains ambiguous. Germline V gene lookup returns CDR1 SEHNR and CDR2 FQNEAQ (reference sequence). The V gene lost 7 bases and the J gene lost 2 bases, with 11 bases spanning the gap. The CDR3 covers 13 residues.